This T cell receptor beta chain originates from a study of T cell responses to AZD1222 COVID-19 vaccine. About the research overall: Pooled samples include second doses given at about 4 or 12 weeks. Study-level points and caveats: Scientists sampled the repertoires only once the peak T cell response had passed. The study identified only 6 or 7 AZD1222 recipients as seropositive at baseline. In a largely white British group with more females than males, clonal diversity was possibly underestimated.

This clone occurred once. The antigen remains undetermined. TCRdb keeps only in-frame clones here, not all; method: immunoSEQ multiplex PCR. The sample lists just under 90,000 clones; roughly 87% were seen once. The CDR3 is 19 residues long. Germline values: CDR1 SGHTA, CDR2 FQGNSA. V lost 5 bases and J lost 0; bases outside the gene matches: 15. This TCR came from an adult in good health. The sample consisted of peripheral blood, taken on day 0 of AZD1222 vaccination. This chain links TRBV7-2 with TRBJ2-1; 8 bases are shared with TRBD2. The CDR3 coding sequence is TGTGCCAGCAGCGGGAAGACTAGCGTCGACACAAGCTCCTACAATGAGCAGTTCTTC. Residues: CASSGKTSVDTSSYNEQFF.